This T cell receptor beta chain was profiled in a study of PD-L1 blockade in urothelial cancer. Noted time point: peripheral blood 6 weeks after treatment start. The CDR3 sequence is 13 residues long. V was cut by 6 bases and J by 1 base, with 9 bases left in between. In germline, CDR1 is SEHNR, CDR2 FQNEAQ (reference sequence). Sequencing used immunoSEQ multiplex PCR; TCRdb keeps in-frame clones, though not all of them. The top ten hold over 9% of the sample, which has around 62,000 clones, about 88% seen once. The sequencing here drew on PBMCs, taken around atezolizumab (anti-PD-L1) treatment. The V gene is TRBV7-9, the J gene TRBJ1-1; no firm D call. This sequence originates from a man in his sixties with urothelial cancer. In DNA, the CDR3 is TGTGCCAGCAGAAGAGCCGAGAACACTGAAGCTTTCTTT. Its translation is CASRRAENTEAFF.